The rows below give T cell receptor beta chains drawn from one sample of a study of T cell repertoires in cytomegalovirus infection. For these receptors, no antigen is known. Each CDR3 protein is one row after TCRdb ran MiXCR on the reads. The sample yields about 150,000 distinct CDR3 sequences, over 30% seen once. The sample consisted of CD8+ T cells from cultured PBMCs, taken from culture after CMV antigen stimulation. These receptors were collected from a human donor in good health (CMV status not recorded). Some clones in this sample may be carry-over from other donors' samples. Both conserved end residues are part of each CDR3. D genes are given only for firm matches. For some rows the clone size is stated as once, few or many, or as a class when expanded; others skip it.

TRBV5-1	TRBJ2-5	.	.	CASSRTGSQETQYF	TGCGCCAGCAGCCGGACCGGGTCCCAAGAGACCCAGTACTTC
TRBV19	TRBJ2-3	.	.	CASSIVGGDTQYF	TGTGCCAGTAGTATAGTCGGAGGAGATACGCAGTATTTT
TRBV9	TRBJ2-7	.	.	CASSVAVGAYEQYF	TGTGCCAGCAGCGTAGCTGTAGGGGCATACGAGCAGTACTTC
TRBV7-4	TRBJ2-1	.	TRBD1	CASSTDRGTYNEQFF	TGTGCCAGCAGCACAGACAGGGGAACCTACAATGAGCAGTTCTTC
TRBV6-4	TRBJ2-3	.	.	CASSDGDTQYF	TGTGCCAGCAGTGATGGTGATACGCAGTATTTT
TRBV2	TRBJ2-7	many	.	CASSAGLRAVDEQYF	TGTGCCAGCAGTGCCGGCTTAAGGGCCGTCGACGAGCAGTACTTC
TRBV7-9	TRBJ1-2	many	TRBD1	CASSPGTGYYGYTF	TGTGCCAGCAGCCCTGGGACAGGGTACTATGGCTACACCTTC
TRBV5-4	TRBJ2-3	.	.	CASSFLQTDTQYF	TGTGCCAGCAGCTTCCTCCAAACAGATACGCAGTATTTT
TRBV7-2	TRBJ2-3	many	.	CASSYTDTQYF	TGTGCCAGCAGCTACACAGATACGCAGTATTTT
TRBV19	TRBJ1-1	.	TRBD1	CASTRDRGSTEAFF	TGTGCCAGTACCCGGGACAGGGGATCCACTGAAGCTTTCTTT
TRBV7-6	TRBJ2-1	.	TRBD2	CASSLSGGDNEQFF	TGTGCCAGCAGCTTGAGCGGGGGGGACAATGAGCAGTTCTTC
TRBV20-1	TRBJ2-1	.	TRBD2	CSATGPSGGPYNEQFF	TGCAGTGCTACTGGGCCTAGCGGGGGACCCTACAATGAGCAGTTCTTC
TRBV10-3	TRBJ2-1	.	.	CAISEDGGDYNEQFF	TGTGCCATCAGTGAGGATGGCGGGGACTACAATGAGCAGTTCTTC
TRBV9	TRBJ2-5	few	.	CASSVGQLQETQYF	TGTGCCAGCAGCGTAGGACAGCTACAAGAGACCCAGTACTTC
TRBV12-3/TRBV12-4	TRBJ2-1	.	.	CASSFRASQYNEQFF	TGTGCCAGCAGTTTCAGAGCCTCTCAATACAATGAGCAGTTCTTC
TRBV5-4	TRBJ2-2	.	.	CASSSYPSGELFF	TGTGCCAGCAGCTCGTACCCTTCCGGGGAGCTGTTTTTT
TRBV7-9	TRBJ2-5	.	TRBD2	CASSPLGGRQETQYF	TGTGCCAGCAGCCCCCTTGGCGGGAGACAAGAGACCCAGTACTTC
TRBV7-9	TRBJ2-5	few	.	CASSLNGLDKVWETQYF	TGTGCCAGCAGCTTAAACGGCCTCGACAAAGTCTGGGAGACCCAGTACTTC
TRBV28	TRBJ2-1	few	.	CASSRGHDSSYNEQFF	TGTGCCAGCAGCCGAGGACACGACAGCTCCTACAATGAGCAGTTCTTC
TRBV5-5	TRBJ2-1	.	.	CASLGRAYEQFF	TGTGCCAGCCTCGGACGTGCTTATGAGCAGTTCTTC
TRBV6-6	TRBJ2-1	.	TRBD2	CASRITSGGAPAYNEQFF	TGTGCCAGCAGGATCACTAGCGGGGGGGCCCCGGCCTACAATGAGCAGTTCTTC
TRBV10-2	TRBJ2-1	.	.	CASGPGEFEQFF	TGCGCCAGCGGCCCCGGGGAATTTGAGCAGTTCTTC
TRBV19	TRBJ2-5	few	.	CASKTGHIGETQYF	TGTGCCAGTAAAACGGGACACATCGGAGAGACCCAGTACTTC
TRBV6-1	TRBJ1-5	few	.	CASSGGRLSNQPQHF	TGTGCCAGCAGTGGAGGCCGCCTGAGTAATCAGCCCCAGCATTTT
TRBV7-9	TRBJ2-1	.	.	CASSLATFTPNEQFF	TGTGCCAGCAGCTTAGCGACGTTTACCCCCAATGAGCAGTTCTTC
TRBV9	TRBJ2-3	.	TRBD2	CASSAGTSIADTQYF	TGTGCCAGCAGCGCCGGGACTAGCATTGCAGATACGCAGTATTTT
TRBV7-2	TRBJ2-5	many	.	CASSLGDATRETQYF	TGTGCCAGCAGCTTAGGGGACGCCACCAGGGAGACCCAGTACTTC
TRBV25-1	TRBJ2-7	.	.	CASSEALTYLVGEQYF	TGTGCCAGCAGTGAAGCTTTGACCTACCTCGTTGGCGAGCAGTACTTC
TRBV6-1	TRBJ2-3	.	.	CASGEPAGLADTQYF	TGTGCCAGCGGTGAACCGGCAGGGCTGGCAGATACGCAGTATTTT
TRBV7-2	TRBJ1-5	.	.	CASSLESRQHQPQHF	TGTGCCAGCAGCTTAGAAAGTAGGCAGCATCAGCCCCAGCATTTT
TRBV12-3/TRBV12-4	TRBJ2-7	.	.	CASRMSGRPSYEQYF	TGTGCCAGCAGAATGAGCGGTAGACCCTCCTACGAGCAGTACTTC
TRBV2	TRBJ2-7	.	TRBD2	CASSLTSGGAEQYF	TGTGCCAGCAGTTTGACTAGCGGGGGAGCCGAGCAGTACTTC
TRBV2	TRBJ2-1	.	TRBD2	CASPRPRGEPYNEQFF	TGTGCCAGCCCACGGCCGCGGGGGGAACCGTACAATGAGCAGTTCTTC
TRBV7-6	TRBJ2-7	many	.	CASSESGEQYF	TGTGCCAGCAGCGAATCGGGGGAGCAGTACTTC
TRBV2	TRBJ1-3	few	.	CASSEGRGITIYF	TGTGCCAGCAGTGAAGGACGGGGGATCACCATATATTTT
TRBV27	TRBJ2-1	few	.	CASSPLTLLTYNEQFF	TGTGCCAGCAGTCCCTTGACACTTCTAACCTACAATGAGCAGTTCTTC
TRBV7-8	TRBJ2-1	many	TRBD2	CASTEHQGGYNEQFF	TGTGCCAGCACCGAACACCAGGGAGGGTACAATGAGCAGTTCTTC
TRBV7-9	TRBJ2-4	.	.	CASYHPGFGNIQYF	TGTGCCAGCTACCACCCAGGGTTCGGAAACATTCAGTACTTC
TRBV11-3	TRBJ2-1	.	.	CASSSDRFGPYNEQFF	TGTGCCAGCAGCTCCGACAGGTTTGGCCCCTACAATGAGCAGTTCTTC
TRBV6-2/TRBV6-3	TRBJ2-1	few	TRBD1	CASSYPRTGELLNEQFF	TGTGCCAGCAGTTACCCAAGGACAGGGGAGCTTCTCAATGAGCAGTTCTTC
TRBV7-6	TRBJ2-7	.	TRBD1	CASSHAGQGVSNHEQYF	TGTGCCAGCAGCCACGCAGGACAGGGCGTTTCGAACCACGAGCAGTACTTC
TRBV20-1	TRBJ1-1	few	TRBD1	CSARDGGQGLGAFF	TGCAGTGCTAGAGACGGGGGACAGGGGCTTGGAGCTTTCTTT